The 4 T cell receptor beta chains below were found in one sample sequenced in a study of T cells in Graves' hyperthyroidism and ophthalmopathy. TCR beta CDR3 regions were amplified from RNA. HTBI primers were employed in a first-round RT-PCR of the TCR CDR3. TCRdb reprocessed the multiplex PCR reads with MiXCR, giving one entry per CDR3 protein. The sample records about 640,000 distinct CDR3 sequences, approximately 15% being singletons. Source material: blood. The receptors were gathered from a woman in her 50s with Graves' ophthalmopathy.

This clonotype was seen repeatedly, ten times or more. This rearrangement joins TRBV7-2 to TRBJ2-7; no definite D call. CDR3 size: 12 residues. Germline CDR1 reads SGHTA; CDR2 reads FQGNSA. With 2 bases removed from V and 3 bases from J, the gap between germline ends came to 5 bases. The CDR3 here is CASSLKVYEQYF. The CDR3 region has the DNA TGTGCCAGCAGCTTAAAGGTCTACGAGCAGTACTTC.

This sequence joins TRBV4-3 and TRBJ2-3; perhaps TRBD1 as D (6 bases). The CDR3 sequence is 15 residues long. The germline gives CDR1 LGHNA, CDR2 YSLEER. Trimming shortened V by 0 bases and J by 2 bases, and 9 bases separated the two germline ends. The CDR3 sequence: CASSQDGDNTDTQYF. The CDR3 coding sequence is TGCGCCAGCAGCCAAGATGGGGACAACACAGATACGCAGTATTTT.

This clonotype was observed many times. The chain links TRBV20-1 to TRBJ1-2; a possible D gene is TRBD1 (5 bases). The V end was cut by 0 bases, the J end by 7 bases, with 12 bases between. CDR3 size: 13 residues. In germline, CDR1 is DFQATT, CDR2 SNEGSKA (reference sequence). Written as DNA, the CDR3 is TGCAGTGCTAGAGATCTCAGGGCATCTGGCTACACCTTC. Translating it yields CSARDLRASGYTF.

This clonotype was seen more than once but under ten times. This chain joins TRBV5-1 and TRBJ2-3, with 8 positions matching TRBD2. The junction had 5 bases not matched to a gene; V was cut back by 0 bases and J by 2 bases. Looked up from germline, CDR1 is SGHRS and CDR2 is YFSETQ. This CDR3 spans 16 amino acids. CDR3 nucleotides: TGCGCCAGCAGCTTGGCGTTAGCGGGGATCACAGATACGCAGTATTTT. It encodes CASSLALAGITDTQYF.